Sequencing of this T cell receptor beta chain was carried out in a study of OX40 agonist ivuxolimab in advanced cancers. Points from the study as a whole: Patients with a partial response at 0.1-3.0 mg/kg had among the lowest clonal expansion. Relative to CD4+ cells, CD8+ T cells on average had more expanded clones. Circulating CD4+ and CD8+ T cells showed clonal expansion by week 6 at 0.1 to 3.0 mg/kg.

People who had autoimmune disease history or systemic immunosuppression were excluded. The table came from immunoSEQ multiplex PCR; TCRdb's copy has only in-frame clones and leaves some out. Counted here are tens of thousands of clones, 85% to 90% occurring once; the ten biggest clones make up 13% to 15%. Trimming shortened V by 5 bases and J by 0 bases, and 11 bases separated the two germline ends. Looked up from germline, CDR1 is MNHEY and CDR2 is SMNVEV (reference sequence). This CDR3 region has 16 residues. Worth noting for this clone: Its antigen is unidentified.

The material sequenced was CD4+ or CD8+ T cells sorted from blood, taken in a trial of the OX40 agonist ivuxolimab. This chain joins TRBV27 and TRBJ1-6; D ambiguous. This receptor was obtained from an adult with an advanced solid tumor such as melanoma, head and neck, liver or kidney cancer. This chain's CDR3 is CASSRRKSSYNSPLHF. DNA of the CDR3: TGTGCCAGCAGTCGGCGTAAAAGCTCCTATAATTCACCCCTCCACTTT.